This entry features one TCR beta chain sequence. The data were obtained in a study of blood T cell repertoires in COVID-19. Study-level background: The analysed material was cDNA or gDNA that came from T cells, B-cell-depleted T cells, or PBMCs.

This CDR3 comprises 14 residues. V lost 4 bases and J lost 1; bases outside the gene matches: 3. The germline V gene encodes CDR1 SNHLY and CDR2 FYNNEI. The protocol was immunoSEQ multiplex PCR, while the TCRdb copy is restricted to in-frame clones and leaves out a portion. The sample yields 110,000 or so clones, 84% seen once. The rearrangement uses TRBV2 and TRBJ1-1; 7 bases are shared with TRBD1. The clonotype was recovered from an elderly woman with active or convalescent COVID-19. The source material was peripheral blood. CDR3: CASSAGQQNTEAFF. Here the CDR3 DNA reads TGTGCCAGCAGTGCGGGACAGCAGAACACTGAAGCTTTCTTT. Combining the CDR3 with reference TRBV2 and TRBJ1-1 gives the whole variable domain EPEVTQTPSHQVTQMGQEVILRCVPISNHLYFYWYRQILGQKVEFLVSFYNNEISEKSEIFDDQFSVERPDGSNFTLKIRSTKLEDSAMYFCASSAGQQNTEAFFGQGTRLTVV.